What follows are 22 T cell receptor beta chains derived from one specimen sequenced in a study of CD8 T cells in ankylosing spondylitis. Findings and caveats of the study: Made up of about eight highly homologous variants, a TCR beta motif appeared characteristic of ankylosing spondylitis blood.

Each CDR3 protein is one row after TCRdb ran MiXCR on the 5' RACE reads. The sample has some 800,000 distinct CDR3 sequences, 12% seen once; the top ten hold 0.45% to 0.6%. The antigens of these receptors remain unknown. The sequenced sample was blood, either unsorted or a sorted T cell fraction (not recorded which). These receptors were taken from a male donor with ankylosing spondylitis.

CDR3: CSARPPGRLTEAFF. CDR3 nucleotide sequence: TGCAGTGCTAGACCCCCGGGGCGCTTAACTGAAGCTTTCTTT. This rearrangement joins TRBV20-1 to TRBJ1-1, with a tentative D call TRBD1 (5 bases). Per the germline V gene, CDR1 is DFQATT and CDR2 is SNEGSKA (reference sequence). V lost 2 bases and J 5 bases, leaving 15 bases between the germline ends. The CDR3 contains 14 residues.

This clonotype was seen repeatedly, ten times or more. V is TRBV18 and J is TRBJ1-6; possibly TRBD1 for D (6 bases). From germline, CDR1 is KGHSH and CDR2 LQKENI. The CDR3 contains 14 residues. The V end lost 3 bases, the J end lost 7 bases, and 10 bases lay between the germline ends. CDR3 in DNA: TGTGCCAGCTCACCTGGACAGACAAATTCACCCCTCCACTTT. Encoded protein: CASSPGQTNSPLHF. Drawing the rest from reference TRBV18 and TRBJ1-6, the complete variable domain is NAGVMQNPRHLVRRRGQEARLRCSPMKGHSHVYWYRQLPEEGLKFMVYLQKENIIDESGMPKERFSAEFPKEGPSILRIQQVVRGDSAAYFCASSPGQTNSPLHFGNGTRLTVT.

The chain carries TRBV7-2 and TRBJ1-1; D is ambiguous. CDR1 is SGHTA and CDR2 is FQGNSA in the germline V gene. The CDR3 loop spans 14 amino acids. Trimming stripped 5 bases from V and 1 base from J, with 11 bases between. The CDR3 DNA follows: TGTGCCAGCAGCCCTCAGGCGGGGAACACTGAAGCTTTCTTT. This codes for CASSPQAGNTEAFF.

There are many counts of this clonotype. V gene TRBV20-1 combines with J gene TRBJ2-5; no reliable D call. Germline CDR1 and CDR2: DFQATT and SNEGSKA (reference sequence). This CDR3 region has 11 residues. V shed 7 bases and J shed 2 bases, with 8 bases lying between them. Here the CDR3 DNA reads TGCAGTGGAACGGCGCAAGAGACCCAGTACTTC. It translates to CSGTAQETQYF.

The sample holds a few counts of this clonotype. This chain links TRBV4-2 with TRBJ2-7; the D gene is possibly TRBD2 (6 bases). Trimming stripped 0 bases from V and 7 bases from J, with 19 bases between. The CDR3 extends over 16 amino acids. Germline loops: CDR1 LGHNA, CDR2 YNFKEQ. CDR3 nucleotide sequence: TGTGCCAGCAGCCAAGACCCAGGGACTCCCCCTGTAGAGCAGTACTTC. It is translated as CASSQDPGTPPVEQYF.

This CDR3 reads CAISDRIYNEQFF. CDR3 nucleotides: TGTGCCATCAGCGACAGAATCTACAATGAGCAGTTCTTC. The chain recombines TRBV10-3 with TRBJ2-1, with a tentative D call TRBD1 (5 bases). V lost 6 bases, J lost 3 bases, and 9 bases lay in between. Germline assignment: CDR1 ENHRY and CDR2 SYGVKD. The CDR3 runs 13 residues.

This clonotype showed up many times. CDR3 amino acids: CSARPFSGAEKGETQYF. CDR3 sequence (DNA): TGCAGTGCTAGACCTTTCTCAGGAGCGGAGAAGGGGGAGACCCAGTACTTC. This rearrangement joins TRBV20-1 to TRBJ2-5; the D call may be TRBD1 or TRBD2 (5 bases each). Trimming took off 2 bases at V and 5 bases at J, with 24 bases between the two ends. CDR1 is DFQATT, CDR2 SNEGSKA, per germline (reference sequence). This CDR3 contains 17 residues.

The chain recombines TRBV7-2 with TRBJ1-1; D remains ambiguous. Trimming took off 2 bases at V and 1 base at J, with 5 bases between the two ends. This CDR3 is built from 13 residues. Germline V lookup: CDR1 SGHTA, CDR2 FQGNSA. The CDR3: CASSLYQNTEAFF. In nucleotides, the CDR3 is TGTGCCAGCAGCTTATACCAGAACACTGAAGCTTTCTTT.

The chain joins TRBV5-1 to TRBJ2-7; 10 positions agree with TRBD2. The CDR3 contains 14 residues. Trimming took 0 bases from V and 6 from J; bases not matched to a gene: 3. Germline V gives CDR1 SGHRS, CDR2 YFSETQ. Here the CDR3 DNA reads TGCGCCAGCAGCTTGGAACTAGCGGGGCTCGAGCAGTACTTC. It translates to CASSLELAGLEQYF.

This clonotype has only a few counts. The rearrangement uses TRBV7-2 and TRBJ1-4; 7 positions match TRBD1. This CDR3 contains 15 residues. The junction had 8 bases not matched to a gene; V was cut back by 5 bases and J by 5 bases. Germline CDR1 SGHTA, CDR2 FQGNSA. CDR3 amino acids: CASSKTGPKNEKLFF. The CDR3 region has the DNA TGTGCCAGCAGCAAGACAGGGCCTAAAAATGAAAAACTGTTTTTT. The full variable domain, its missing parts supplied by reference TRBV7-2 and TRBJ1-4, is GAGVSQSPSNKVTEKGKDVELRCDPISGHTALYWYRQSLGQGLEFLIYFQGNSAPDKSGLPSDRFSAERTGGSVSTLTIQRTQQEDSAVYLCASSKTGPKNEKLFFGSGTQLSVL.

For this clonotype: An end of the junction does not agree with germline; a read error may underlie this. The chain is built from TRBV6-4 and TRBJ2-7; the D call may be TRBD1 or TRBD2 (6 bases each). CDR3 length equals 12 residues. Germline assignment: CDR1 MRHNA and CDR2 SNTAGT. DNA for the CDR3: TGTGCCAGCAGAGACTACGGGGGCTTCCTGTACTTC. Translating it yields CASRDYGGFLYF.

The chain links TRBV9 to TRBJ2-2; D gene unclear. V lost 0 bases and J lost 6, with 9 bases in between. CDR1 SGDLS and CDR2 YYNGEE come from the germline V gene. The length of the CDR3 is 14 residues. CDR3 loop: CASSVVPEAGELFF. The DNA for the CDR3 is TGTGCCAGCAGCGTAGTTCCAGAAGCCGGGGAGCTGTTTTTT. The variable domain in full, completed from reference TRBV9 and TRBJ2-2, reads DSGVTQTPKHLITATGQRVTLRCSPRSGDLSVYWYQQSLDQGLQFLIQYYNGEERAKGNILERFSAQQFPDLHSELNLSSLELGDSALYFCASSVVPEAGELFFGEGSRLTVL.

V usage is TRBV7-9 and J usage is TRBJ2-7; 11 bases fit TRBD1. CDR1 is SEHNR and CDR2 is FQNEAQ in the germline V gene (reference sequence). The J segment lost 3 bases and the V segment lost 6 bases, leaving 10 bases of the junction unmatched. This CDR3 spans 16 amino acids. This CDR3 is CASREDGTGGFYEQYF. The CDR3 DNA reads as TGTGCCAGCAGAGAAGACGGGACAGGGGGTTTCTACGAGCAGTACTTC.

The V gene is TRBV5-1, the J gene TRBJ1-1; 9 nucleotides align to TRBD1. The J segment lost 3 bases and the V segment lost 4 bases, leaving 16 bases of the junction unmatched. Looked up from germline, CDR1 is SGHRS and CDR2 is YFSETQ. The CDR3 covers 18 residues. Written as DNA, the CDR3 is TGCGCCAGCAGCCAACACGCCCGACAGGGGGTAAGGGACACTGAAGCTTTCTTT. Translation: CASSQHARQGVRDTEAFF.

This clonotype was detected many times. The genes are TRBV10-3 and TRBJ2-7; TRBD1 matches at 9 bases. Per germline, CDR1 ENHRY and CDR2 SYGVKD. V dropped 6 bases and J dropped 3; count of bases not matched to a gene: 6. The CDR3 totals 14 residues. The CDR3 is CAIRKGQGNYEQYF. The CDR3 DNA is TGTGCCATCAGGAAGGGACAGGGAAACTACGAGCAGTACTTC.

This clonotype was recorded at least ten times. The CDR3 sequence: CSVDTGSQETQYF. In DNA form, the CDR3 reads TGCAGCGTGGACACAGGGTCCCAGGAGACCCAGTACTTC. The gene calls are TRBV29-1 and TRBJ2-5, with a tentative D call TRBD1 (6 bases). The V end was cut by 6 bases, the J end by 5 bases, with 16 bases between. Germline V gene data show CDR1 as SQVTM and CDR2 as ANQGSEA. This CDR3 comprises 13 residues.

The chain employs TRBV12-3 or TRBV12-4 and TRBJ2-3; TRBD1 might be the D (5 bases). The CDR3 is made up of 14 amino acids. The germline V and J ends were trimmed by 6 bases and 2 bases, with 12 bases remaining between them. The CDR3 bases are TGTGCCAGCAGCCGACAGCCCACCACAGATACGCAGTATTTT. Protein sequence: CASSRQPTTDTQYF.

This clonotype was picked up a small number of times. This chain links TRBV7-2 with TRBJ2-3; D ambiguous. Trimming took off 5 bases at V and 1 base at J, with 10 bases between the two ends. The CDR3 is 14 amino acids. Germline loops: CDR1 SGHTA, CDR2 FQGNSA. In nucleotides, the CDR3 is TGTGCCAGCAGCACCTCGACTGGCACAGATACGCAGTATTTT. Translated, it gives CASSTSTGTDTQYF.

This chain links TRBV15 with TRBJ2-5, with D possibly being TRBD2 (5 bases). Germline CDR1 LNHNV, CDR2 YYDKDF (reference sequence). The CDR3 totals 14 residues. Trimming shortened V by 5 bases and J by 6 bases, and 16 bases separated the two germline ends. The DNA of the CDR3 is TGTGCCACCAGCGAGGGTCCGATGGGGAAGACCCAGTACTTC. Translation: CATSEGPMGKTQYF.

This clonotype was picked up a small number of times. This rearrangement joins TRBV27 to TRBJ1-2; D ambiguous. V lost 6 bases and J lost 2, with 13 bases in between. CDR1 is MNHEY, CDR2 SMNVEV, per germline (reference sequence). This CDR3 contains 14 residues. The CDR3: CASRRAGSNYGYTF. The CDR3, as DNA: TGTGCCAGCAGGCGGGCCGGATCAAACTATGGCTACACCTTC.

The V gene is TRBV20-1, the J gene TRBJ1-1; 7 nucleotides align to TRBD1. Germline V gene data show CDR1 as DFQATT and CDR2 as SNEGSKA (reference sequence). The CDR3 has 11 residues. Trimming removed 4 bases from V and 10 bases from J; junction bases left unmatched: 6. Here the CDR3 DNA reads TGCAGTGCTATCATACAGGGGAGAGCTTTCTTT. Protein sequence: CSAIIQGRAFF.

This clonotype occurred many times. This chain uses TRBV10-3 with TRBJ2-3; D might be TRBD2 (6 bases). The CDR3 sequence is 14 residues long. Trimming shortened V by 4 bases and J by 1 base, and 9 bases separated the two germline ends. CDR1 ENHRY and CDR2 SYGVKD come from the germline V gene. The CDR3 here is CAISGGGGTDTQYF. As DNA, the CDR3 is TGTGCCATCAGTGGCGGCGGGGGCACAGATACGCAGTATTTT.